These 24 T cell receptor beta chains came from one sample sequenced in a study of cytomegalovirus exposure and HLA in healthy donors. Here immunoSEQ multiplex PCR was the method, and the copy in TCRdb shows in-frame clones only, minus some. Among some 140,000 clones listed, 86% were seen once. The sample comprised PBMCs. The receptors were sampled from a man aged 18 to 30 in good health and CMV-seropositive.

V and J are TRBV14 and TRBJ1-4; D may be TRBD1 (5 bases). Germline assignment: CDR1 SGHDN and CDR2 FVKESK. This CDR3 is built from 15 residues. V lost 1 base, J lost 5 bases, and 11 bases lay in between. The CDR3 is CASSQVTDSNEKLFF. CDR3 DNA sequence: TGTGCCAGCAGCCAAGTGACAGATTCCAATGAAAAACTGTTTTTT.

The chain has TRBV27 and TRBJ2-5, with D maybe TRBD2 (6 bases). Trimming pared 5 bases from V and 2 bases from J, leaving 15 bases between. CDR1 and CDR2 (germline): MNHEY, SMNVEV (reference sequence). The CDR3 consists of 15 residues. The DNA for the CDR3 is TGTGCCAGCAGTGTACTCCCGGGACTTCAAGAGACCCAGTACTTC. This gives the protein CASSVLPGLQETQYF.

The chain combines TRBV18 with TRBJ2-3, with 12 positions matching TRBD2. J gave up 1 base and V 9 bases, and 2 bases lay outside the gene matches. The CDR3 is made up of 14 amino acids. Germline-derived CDR1 and CDR2 are KGHSH and LQKENI. This chain's CDR3 is CASRLAGGTDTQYF. In DNA form, the CDR3 reads TGTGCCAGTAGACTAGCGGGGGGCACAGATACGCAGTATTTT. Full variable domain (outside the CDR3, taken from reference TRBV18 and TRBJ2-3): NAGVMQNPRHLVRRRGQEARLRCSPMKGHSHVYWYRQLPEEGLKFMVYLQKENIIDESGMPKERFSAEFPKEGPSILRIQQVVRGDSAAYFCASRLAGGTDTQYFGPGTRLTVL.

J is TRBJ1-1 and V is TRBV29-1; tentative D call: TRBD1 (5 bases). This CDR3 comprises 13 residues. With 6 bases removed from V and 0 bases from J, the gap between germline ends came to 11 bases. Germline CDR1 SQVTM, CDR2 ANQGSEA. The CDR3 protein is CSVGGYLNTEAFF. The DNA for the CDR3 is TGCAGCGTCGGGGGTTACTTGAACACTGAAGCTTTCTTT.

The genes are TRBV5-6 and TRBJ1-2; 11 nucleotides match TRBD1. The germline V gene encodes CDR1 SGHDT and CDR2 YYEEEE. The CDR3 totals 18 residues. The trim removed 0 bases at V and 8 bases at J, leaving 15 bases unmatched. CDR3 nucleotides: TGTGCCAGCAGCTTGGGAGTTTGGACAGGGGGCCTAGCCGGGGGCTACACCTTC. Protein product: CASSLGVWTGGLAGGYTF.

This chain links TRBV6-6 with TRBJ1-5; unclear D gene. This CDR3 contains 12 residues. Germline V gene sequence: CDR1 MNHNY, CDR2 SVGAGI (reference sequence). V was trimmed by 6 bases and J by 6 bases, leaving 9 bases between them. The CDR3 region is CASREVIQPQHF. The DNA of the CDR3 is TGTGCCAGCAGAGAGGTAATTCAGCCCCAGCATTTT.

This rearrangement joins TRBV28 to TRBJ1-2, with D unclear. The CDR3 runs 13 residues. V lost 3 bases and J lost 2, with 7 bases in between. Germline-derived CDR1 and CDR2 are MDHEN and SYDVKM. The CDR3 nucleotides read TGTGCCAGCAGTTTGGTCAGAAACTATGGCTACACCTTC. Translating gives CASSLVRNYGYTF.

This clone was detected only once. J is TRBJ2-1 and V is TRBV6-6; possibly TRBD2 for D (6 bases). Germline lookup yields CDR1 MNHNY and CDR2 SVGAGI (reference sequence). The V gene lost 6 bases and the J gene lost 4 bases, with 16 bases spanning the gap. The CDR3 loop spans 15 amino acids. The CDR3 reads CASSPFGTQYNEQFF. CDR3 nucleotide sequence: TGTGCCAGCAGCCCCTTTGGGACTCAGTACAATGAGCAGTTCTTC.

The rearrangement joins TRBV7-9 to TRBJ1-1, with D perhaps matching TRBD1 (5 bases). Germline CDR1 and CDR2: SEHNR and FQNEAQ (reference sequence). V gave up 6 bases and J gave up 0 bases, with 17 bases separating them. CDR3 length equals 16 residues. The CDR3 bases are TGTGCCAGCAGTCGTCGCGGGGCCGCTATGAACACTGAAGCTTTCTTT. It encodes CASSRRGAAMNTEAFF. Together with reference TRBV7-9 and TRBJ1-1, the CDR3 gives the full variable domain: DTGVSQNPRHKITKRGQNVTFRCDPISEHNRLYWYRQTLGQGPEFLTYFQNEAQLEKSRLLSDRFSAERPKGSFSTLEIQRTEQGDSAMYLCASSRRGAAMNTEAFFGQGTRLTVV.

The rearrangement links TRBV11-2 to TRBJ2-2, with 8 bases that match TRBD1. The trim removed 5 bases at V and 5 bases at J, leaving 7 bases unmatched. The CDR3 has 15 residues. Germline values: CDR1 SGHAT, CDR2 FQNNGV. CDR3 loop: CASSTRTGRTGELFF. The CDR3 nucleotides read TGTGCCAGCAGCACCCGGACAGGGAGGACCGGGGAGCTGTTTTTT.

The chain recombines TRBV2 with TRBJ2-1; 7 bases are shared with TRBD2. The J segment lost 2 bases and the V segment lost 6 bases, leaving 1 base of the junction unmatched. The germline V gene has CDR1 SNHLY and CDR2 FYNNEI. The CDR3 runs 13 residues. The CDR3 loop reads CASSGTTYNEQFF. CDR3 nucleotide sequence: TGTGCCAGCAGCGGGACTACCTACAATGAGCAGTTCTTC.

The genes are TRBV2 and TRBJ2-5; 10 nucleotides agree with TRBD1. CDR3 length: 15 amino acids. Looked up from germline, CDR1 is SNHLY and CDR2 is FYNNEI. V gave up 6 bases and J gave up 4 bases; unmatched junction bases: 8. CDR3 sequence reads: CASSARTGGRETQYF. DNA of the CDR3: TGTGCCAGCAGCGCAAGGACAGGGGGAAGAGAGACCCAGTACTTC.

The chain combines TRBV6-4 with TRBJ2-7, with 14 bases aligning to TRBD2. Trimming cost V 5 bases and J 5 bases; bases outside gene matches: 2. Germline CDR1 is MRHNA and CDR2 is SNTAGT. The CDR3 covers 14 residues. The CDR3 loop is CASSTGLAGDEQYF. CDR3 bases: TGTGCCAGCAGTACGGGACTAGCGGGGGACGAGCAGTACTTC.

The genes are TRBV6-5 and TRBJ2-2; D unclear. Germline loops: CDR1 MNHEY, CDR2 SVGAGI. Trimming took off 3 bases at V and 6 bases at J, with 8 bases between the two ends. The CDR3 covers 13 residues. CDR3 sequence reads: CASSYSSAGELFF. In nucleotides, the CDR3 is TGTGCCAGCAGTTATAGTTCGGCCGGGGAGCTGTTTTTT.

In this sample, this clone turned up a few times. The chain has TRBV15 and TRBJ1-2, with 12 bases that match TRBD1. The ends lost 3 bases at V and 8 bases at J; junction bases unmatched: 10. This CDR3 spans 16 amino acids. Germline CDR1 and CDR2: LNHNV and YYDKDF (reference sequence). The CDR3 loop is CATSSHPGQGAGGYTF. Here the CDR3 DNA reads TGTGCCACCAGCAGCCATCCGGGACAGGGGGCGGGGGGCTACACCTTC.

This clone was seen just once. This chain links TRBV15 with TRBJ1-1; 7 bases are shared with TRBD1. Germline values: CDR1 LNHNV, CDR2 YYDKDF (reference sequence). V lost 0 bases and J lost 4; bases outside the gene matches: 8. The CDR3 is 16 amino acids. The CDR3 DNA reads TGTGCCACCAGCAGAGATCTCCACAGGGGAGCCACTGAAGCTTTCTTT. Translation gives CATSRDLHRGATEAFF.

CDR3 amino acids: CASIRDTSTDTQYF. CDR3 DNA: TGCGCCAGCATCCGGGACACGAGCACAGATACGCAGTATTTT. The rearrangement links TRBV5-1 to TRBJ2-3, with D perhaps matching TRBD1 (6 bases). Germline loops: CDR1 SGHRS, CDR2 YFSETQ. The V and J ends lost 6 bases and 0 bases respectively, with 11 bases between them. The CDR3 length is 14 residues.

This chain joins TRBV7-2 and TRBJ1-5, with D hard to call. CDR1 is SGHTA, CDR2 FQGNSA, per germline. The CDR3 is 13 residues long. V was trimmed by 6 bases and J by 5 bases, leaving 11 bases between them. The CDR3 nucleotides read TGTGCCAGCAGTTTTTGGGAGGATCAGCCCCAGCATTTT. Amino acid sequence: CASSFWEDQPQHF.

The chain joins TRBV6-5 to TRBJ1-3; D ambiguous. The CDR3 runs to 16 residues. Trimming pared 4 bases from V and 2 bases from J, leaving 15 bases between. Germline-derived CDR1 and CDR2 are MNHEY and SVGAGI. The CDR3 DNA sequence: TGTGCCAGCAGTTCTGGAGACGGAGGAACTGGAAACACCATATATTTT. It translates to CASSSGDGGTGNTIYF.

The DNA of the CDR3 is TGCGCCAGCAGTCTGCAACTTTCTTCCCGAGAGACCCAGTACTTC. This encodes CASSLQLSSRETQYF. V is TRBV5-1 and J is TRBJ2-5; D uncertain. Trimming pared 5 bases from V and 4 bases from J, leaving 18 bases between. This CDR3 region has 15 residues. Germline values: CDR1 SGHRS, CDR2 YFSETQ. The variable domain in full, completed from reference TRBV5-1 and TRBJ2-5, reads KAGVTQTPRYLIKTRGQQVTLSCSPISGHRSVSWYQQTPGQGLQFLFEYFSETQRNKGNFPGRFSGRQFSNSRSEMNVSTLELGDSALYLCASSLQLSSRETQYFGPGTRLLVL.

CDR3 region: CASSRDKGADYGYTF. As DNA, the CDR3 is TGTGCCAGCAGTCGGGATAAGGGGGCCGACTATGGCTACACCTTC. V usage is TRBV2 and J usage is TRBJ1-2; TRBD1 matches 7 bases. The CDR3 has 15 residues. Germline V gives CDR1 SNHLY, CDR2 FYNNEI. With V trimmed by 5 bases and J by 3 bases, 9 bases remained unmatched. Filled out from reference TRBV2 and TRBJ1-2, the complete variable domain reads EPEVTQTPSHQVTQMGQEVILRCVPISNHLYFYWYRQILGQKVEFLVSFYNNEISEKSEIFDDQFSVERPDGSNFTLKIRSTKLEDSAMYFCASSRDKGADYGYTFGSGTRLTVV.

CDR3 nucleotide sequence: TGTGCCAGCAGCGTAGGGGGACAGGGAGCGAAGTATGGCTACACCTTC. This translates into CASSVGGQGAKYGYTF. The genes are TRBV9 and TRBJ1-2, with 9 bases matching TRBD1. With 0 bases clipped from V and 5 bases from J, the junction kept 8 bases outside the gene matches. The CDR3 spans 16 residues. The germline V gene has CDR1 SGDLS and CDR2 YYNGEE.

The chain joins TRBV11-3 to TRBJ2-1; 9 bases are shared with TRBD2. With 3 bases clipped from V and 3 bases from J, the junction kept 9 bases outside the gene matches. CDR1 is SGHNT, CDR2 YENEEA, per germline. There are 17 residues in the CDR3. CDR3 DNA: TGTGCCAGCAGCTTTCGGCGGGAGGGTTTGGGCTACAATGAGCAGTTCTTC. Its translation is CASSFRREGLGYNEQFF.

The gene calls are TRBV18 and TRBJ1-3; D is ambiguous. Trimming left V 2 bases short and J 0 bases short, with 8 bases between. Germline CDR1 KGHSH, CDR2 LQKENI. The CDR3 contains 15 residues. Here the CDR3 reads CASSPAASSGNTIYF. The DNA of the CDR3 is TGTGCCAGCTCACCAGCGGCAAGCTCTGGAAACACCATATATTTT.